The 32 T cell receptor beta chains reported below all come from one sample, sequenced in a study of beta chain features in type 1 diabetes. Investigators reverse transcribed all isolated RNA, so they sequenced expressed TCRB transcripts. Assay used: immunoSEQ multiplex PCR; TCRdb lists only in-frame clones, some missing. The repertoire holds 350,000 to 400,000 clones, about 14% seen once, with 0.019% in the top ten. Sequencing input: naive CD4+ T cells from blood. These receptors all stem from a young woman in good health.

This clone was detected only a few times. The gene calls are TRBV7-7 and TRBJ2-5, with 13 bases lining up with TRBD2. The CDR3 loop spans 14 amino acids. The germline V gene has CDR1 SSHAT and CDR2 FNYEAQ (reference sequence). The trim removed 5 bases at V and 7 bases at J, leaving 4 bases unmatched. CDR3 nucleotide sequence: TGTGCCAGCAGCCCTCGGACTAGCGGGGGGACCCAGTACTTC. Its translation is CASSPRTSGGTQYF.

This clone was counted between two and nine times. The chain has TRBV27 and TRBJ2-2, with 10 bases identical to TRBD2. CDR3 size: 19 residues. V shed 5 bases, J shed 0 bases, and the junction held 12 bases outside the gene matches. Germline V gene data show CDR1 as MNHEY and CDR2 as SMNVEV (reference sequence). DNA of the CDR3: TGTGCCAGCAGTACCCTGGGGACTAGCGTTAGATCGAACACCGGGGAGCTGTTTTTT. Translating gives CASSTLGTSVRSNTGELFF.

This clone was found a few times. The CDR3 protein is CASSQAASGSPPLIYEQYF. Written as DNA, the CDR3 is TGTGCCAGCAGCCAAGCTGCCAGCGGGAGTCCGCCATTGATCTACGAGCAGTACTTC. This chain links TRBV14 with TRBJ2-7; 8 bases are shared with TRBD2. The CDR3 has 19 residues. The V gene's germline CDR1 is SGHDN and CDR2 FVKESK. Trimming removed 1 base from V and 3 bases from J; junction bases left unmatched: 17.

This clone showed up just a few times. The chain has TRBV20-1 and TRBJ1-2; TRBD1 matches 8 bases. V was clipped by 4 bases and J by 7 bases; unmatched bases: 2. Germline lookup yields CDR1 DFQATT and CDR2 SNEGSKA (reference sequence). CDR3 length equals 11 residues. For the CDR3, the DNA is TGCAGTGCTACAGGGGGCTTTGGCTACACCTTC. It encodes CSATGGFGYTF.

This sequence joins TRBV28 and TRBJ2-1; 7 nucleotides match TRBD2. In germline, CDR1 is MDHEN, CDR2 SYDVKM. With V trimmed by 7 bases and J by 5 bases, 11 bases remained unmatched. The CDR3 extends over 15 amino acids. CDR3 loop: CASTLGGGRHNEQFF. The CDR3 nucleotides read TGTGCCAGCACCTTGGGGGGAGGGAGGCACAATGAGCAGTTCTTC.

The genes are TRBV29-1 and TRBJ2-3, with D possibly matching TRBD1 (7 bases). Germline lookup yields CDR1 SQVTM and CDR2 ANQGSEA. The CDR3 length is 14 residues. The ends were cut back, 4 bases at V and 2 bases at J, with 13 bases in the middle. CDR3 sequence (DNA): TGCAGCGTTGGACAGGGCGGGATCACAGATACGCAGTATTTT. Amino acids: CSVGQGGITDTQYF.

The chain combines TRBV9 with TRBJ2-1, with 9 bases fitting TRBD2. The CDR3 has 16 residues. J was trimmed by 0 bases and V by 4 bases; bases with no gene match: 5. Germline V gene data show CDR1 as SGDLS and CDR2 as YYNGEE. CDR3: CASSQYSGSSYNEQFF. CDR3 coding DNA: TGTGCCAGCAGCCAATATAGCGGGAGCTCCTACAATGAGCAGTTCTTC.

The chain is built from TRBV10-3 and TRBJ2-7; a weak D match, TRBD2 (6 bases). CDR3 length: 15 amino acids. Trimming took off 3 bases at V and 3 bases at J, with 15 bases between the two ends. Germline V gives CDR1 ENHRY, CDR2 SYGVKD. The CDR3 nucleotides are TGTGCCATCAGTGACGTTACTAGCAATCACTACGAGCAGTACTTC. This codes for CAISDVTSNHYEQYF.

This chain connects TRBV10-3 to TRBJ2-4, with D unclear. CDR1 is ENHRY, CDR2 SYGVKD, per germline. The length of the CDR3 is 15 residues. V dropped 4 bases and J dropped 5 bases, with 15 bases sitting between them. The CDR3 sequence is CAISGGTTIQNIQYF. CDR3 sequence (DNA): TGTGCCATCAGTGGAGGCACCACTATCCAAAACATTCAGTACTTC.

This clone turned up a few times. This chain links TRBV7-2 with TRBJ2-3; maybe TRBD2 (6 bases). The CDR3 is 17 residues long. CDR1 and CDR2 (germline): SGHTA, FQGNSA. Between the trimmed V and J ends, which lost 3 bases and 0 bases, there was a span of 16 bases. The DNA of the CDR3 is TGTGCCAGCAGCTTCGAGTGGTCGGGGGTTAGCACAGATACGCAGTATTTT. The encoded protein is CASSFEWSGVSTDTQYF.

This clone was found a few times. The chain has TRBV15 and TRBJ2-5; no definite D call. V lost 1 base and J lost 2, with 8 bases in between. The CDR3 totals 14 residues. Germline V CDR1 and CDR2: LNHNV, YYDKDF (reference sequence). CDR3 sequence reads: CATSRAEPQETQYF. CDR3 coding DNA: TGTGCCACCAGCAGAGCAGAACCTCAAGAGACCCAGTACTTC.

V usage is TRBV30 and J usage is TRBJ2-7, with D perhaps TRBD2 (5 bases). Between the trimmed V and J ends, which lost 1 base and 1 base, there was a span of 11 bases. The CDR3 spans 14 residues. Germline lookup yields CDR1 GTSNPN and CDR2 SVGIG (reference sequence). The CDR3 here is CAWSGLGSSYEQYF. CDR3 nucleotides: TGTGCCTGGAGTGGCCTGGGGAGTTCCTACGAGCAGTACTTC.

The V and J genes are TRBV11-3 and TRBJ2-1; TRBD2 is a possible D gene (6 bases). CDR1 and CDR2 from the germline V gene are SGHNT and YENEEA. CDR3 size: 14 residues. V lost 8 bases and J lost 4, with 15 bases in between. The CDR3 region is CASGLGGGYNEQFF. CDR3 bases: TGTGCCAGCGGGTTGGGTGGGGGGTACAATGAGCAGTTCTTC. Variable domain in full (rest from reference TRBV11-3 and TRBJ2-1): EAGVVQSPRYKIIEKKQPVAFWCNPISGHNTLYWYLQNLGQGPELLIRYENEEAVDDSQLPKDRFSAERLKGVDSTLKIQPAELGDSAVYLCASGLGGGYNEQFFGPGTRLTVL.

There are a few counts of this clone. V is TRBV29-1 and J is TRBJ1-2; D gene uncertain. This CDR3 is 11 amino acids long. Trimming removed 4 bases from V and 4 bases from J, with 7 bases in between. CDR1 is SQVTM, CDR2 ANQGSEA, per germline. This CDR3 reads CSVAGTYGYTF. DNA for the CDR3: TGCAGCGTTGCGGGAACCTATGGCTACACCTTC.

The table lists this clone with a few counts. The CDR3 reads CASSLRSERLAGVGEQFF. Written as DNA, the CDR3 is TGTGCCAGCAGCTTAAGATCTGAGCGGCTAGCGGGAGTTGGTGAGCAGTTCTTC. This sequence joins TRBV7-9 and TRBJ2-1; 10 nucleotides agree with TRBD2. The CDR3 contains 18 residues. Germline V gives CDR1 SEHNR, CDR2 FQNEAQ (reference sequence). V shed 2 bases and J 9 bases; nucleotides not matched to a gene: 16.

This clone was observed a handful of times. The V and J genes are TRBV29-1 and TRBJ1-1; 9 bases map to TRBD1. V was clipped by 0 bases and J by 4 bases; unmatched bases: 12. This CDR3 has 17 residues. Germline V gives CDR1 SQVTM, CDR2 ANQGSEA. The CDR3 DNA reads as TGCAGCGTTGAAGATGTGCTTTTACGGGACAGGGTCACTGAAGCTTTCTTT. Translation: CSVEDVLLRDRVTEAFF.

This rearrangement joins TRBV29-1 to TRBJ2-2; D remains unclear. This CDR3 is 12 amino acids long. Germline CDR1 is SQVTM and CDR2 is ANQGSEA. This CDR3 is CTILRRTGELFF. CDR3 in DNA: TGCACCATCCTTAGGAGAACCGGGGAGCTGTTTTTT.

A few counts support this clone. V usage is TRBV5-1 and J usage is TRBJ2-1; 7 bases fit TRBD2. CDR1 and CDR2 from the germline V gene are SGHRS and YFSETQ. There are 16 residues in the CDR3. J was trimmed by 5 bases and V by 1 base; bases with no gene match: 9. The CDR3 sequence is CASSLPSSGLNNEQFF. The DNA of the CDR3 is TGCGCCAGCAGCTTGCCATCTAGCGGATTGAACAATGAGCAGTTCTTC.

Only a few counts were recorded for this clone. The chain carries TRBV30 and TRBJ1-2, with D uncertain. The CDR3 loop spans 12 amino acids. V lost 3 bases and J 7 bases, leaving 12 bases between the germline ends. Germline CDR1 GTSNPN, CDR2 SVGIG (reference sequence). CDR3 in amino acids: CAWRPTAVGYTF. In nucleotides, the CDR3 is TGTGCCTGGAGACCTACTGCGGTTGGCTACACCTTC.

This clone was picked up a small number of times. The chain joins TRBV6-6 to TRBJ2-2; possible D gene TRBD2, 5 bases. The CDR3 contains 15 residues. The V end was cut by 11 bases, the J end by 5 bases, with 21 bases between. Germline V CDR1 and CDR2: MNHNY, SVGAGI (reference sequence). The CDR3 nucleotides are TGTGCCGCCAGCTTTATAGCCTCGGGGACCGGGGAGCTGTTTTTT. This translates into CAASFIASGTGELFF.

The chain links TRBV5-6 to TRBJ1-2, with D possibly matching TRBD1 (6 bases). The CDR3 sequence is 13 residues long. The ends were cut back, 4 bases at V and 9 bases at J, with 16 bases in the middle. Germline CDR1 is SGHDT and CDR2 is YYEEEE. Written as DNA, the CDR3 is TGTGCCAGCAGCCATGACTGGACAGAAAGCTACACCTTC. Amino acids: CASSHDWTESYTF.

The rearrangement uses TRBV15 and TRBJ1-5, with TRBD1 as a possible D gene (5 bases). This CDR3 is built from 14 residues. The germline V and J ends were trimmed by 5 bases and 5 bases, with 13 bases remaining between them. The germline gives CDR1 LNHNV, CDR2 YYDKDF (reference sequence). DNA for the CDR3: TGTGCCACCAGCCGTAGACAGTTAGATCAGCCCCAGCATTTT. The encoded protein is CATSRRQLDQPQHF.

Comments on this clone: Distinct nucleotide sequences in the sample also encode this CDR3. The chain couples TRBV5-1 to TRBJ2-1; 10 bases fit TRBD2. CDR3 size: 15 residues. The J segment lost 7 bases and the V segment lost 0 bases, leaving 4 bases of the junction unmatched. Germline V gives CDR1 SGHRS, CDR2 YFSETQ. The CDR3 reads CASSLGLAGVNEQFF. The DNA for the CDR3 is TGCGCCAGCAGCTTGGGGCTAGCGGGAGTTAATGAGCAGTTCTTC.

This clone was picked up a small number of times. This chain joins TRBV29-1 and TRBJ2-7; 11 bases fit TRBD1. The CDR3 length is 14 residues. V lost 4 bases to trimming and J lost 4 bases; unmatched junction nucleotides: 6. The germline V gene has CDR1 SQVTM and CDR2 ANQGSEA. CDR3: CSVAQGTGGYEQYF. The CDR3, as DNA: TGCAGCGTTGCGCAAGGGACAGGGGGATACGAGCAGTACTTC.

This clone occurred a few times. The genes are TRBV9 and TRBJ2-2; 7 nucleotides match TRBD2. The CDR3 totals 17 residues. Trimming at V came to 2 bases and at J to 1 base, leaving 8 bases not matched to a gene. Germline CDR1 and CDR2: SGDLS and YYNGEE. The CDR3 coding sequence is TGTGCCAGCAGCGTGTCCCAGCCGGGAGGGAACACCGGGGAGCTGTTTTTT. Protein product: CASSVSQPGGNTGELFF. The variable domain in full, completed from reference TRBV9 and TRBJ2-2, reads DSGVTQTPKHLITATGQRVTLRCSPRSGDLSVYWYQQSLDQGLQFLIQYYNGEERAKGNILERFSAQQFPDLHSELNLSSLELGDSALYFCASSVSQPGGNTGELFFGEGSRLTVL.

This clone was recorded a few times. The CDR3 reads CASSFSQGAVFEQYF. CDR3 nucleotides: TGTGCCAGCAGCTTTTCACAGGGGGCCGTTTTCGAGCAGTACTTC. The chain has TRBV5-4 and TRBJ2-7; TRBD1 matches at 9 bases. Per the germline V gene, CDR1 is SGHNT and CDR2 is YYREEE (reference sequence). CDR3 size: 15 residues. J lost 6 bases, V lost 2 bases, and 9 bases had no gene match. The full variable domain, rest sourced from reference TRBV5-4 and TRBJ2-7, is ETGVTQSPTHLIKTRGQQVTLRCSSQSGHNTVSWYQQALGQGPQFIFQYYREEENGRGNFPPRFSGLQFPNYSSELNVNALELDDSALYLCASSFSQGAVFEQYFGPGTRLTVT.

In its sample, this clone was seen a few times. The genes are TRBV9 and TRBJ2-5; D may be TRBD1 (6 bases). The CDR3 is 13 amino acids. Germline lookup yields CDR1 SGDLS and CDR2 YYNGEE. The V gene lost 6 bases and the J gene lost 5 bases, with 14 bases spanning the gap. In nucleotides, the CDR3 is TGTGCCAGCAACTTCAGGGGAAGGGAGACCCAGTACTTC. Translating gives CASNFRGRETQYF.

Only a few counts were recorded for this clone. This sequence joins TRBV6-5 and TRBJ2-7; 8 bases align to TRBD2. V dropped 2 bases and J dropped 4; count of bases not matched to a gene: 1. Per germline, CDR1 MNHEY and CDR2 SVGAGI. This CDR3 is 13 amino acids long. In DNA form, the CDR3 reads TGTGCCAGCAGTTACCAGCGGGAGTACGAGCAGTACTTC. Protein: CASSYQREYEQYF.

This chain links TRBV6-5 with TRBJ2-1; D is possibly TRBD1 (5 bases). The CDR3 covers 14 residues. The germline V and J ends were trimmed by 7 bases and 2 bases, with 12 bases remaining between them. Germline values: CDR1 MNHEY, CDR2 SVGAGI. The DNA for the CDR3 is TGTGCCAGCACCACCAGGGAACCCTACAATGAGCAGTTCTTC. Amino acid sequence: CASTTREPYNEQFF.

The rearrangement links TRBV2 to TRBJ2-3, with D perhaps matching TRBD1 (5 bases). CDR1 and CDR2 (germline): SNHLY, FYNNEI. The V end was cut by 4 bases, the J end by 0 bases, with 17 bases between. The CDR3 is made up of 17 amino acids. CDR3 sequence: CASSAIPRQPSTDTQYF. The DNA of the CDR3 is TGTGCCAGCAGTGCAATTCCCAGACAGCCTAGCACAGATACGCAGTATTTT. Supplemented by reference TRBV2 and TRBJ2-3, the full variable domain reads EPEVTQTPSHQVTQMGQEVILRCVPISNHLYFYWYRQILGQKVEFLVSFYNNEISEKSEIFDDQFSVERPDGSNFTLKIRSTKLEDSAMYFCASSAIPRQPSTDTQYFGPGTRLTVL.

This clone has only a few counts. This chain links TRBV7-2 with TRBJ2-7, with 7 bases lining up with TRBD2. The J segment lost 0 bases and the V segment lost 5 bases, leaving 4 bases of the junction unmatched. From germline, CDR1 is SGHTA and CDR2 FQGNSA. The CDR3 has 14 residues. CDR3 sequence reads: CASSPPSGSYEQYF. CDR3 coding DNA: TGTGCCAGCAGCCCCCCTAGCGGCTCCTACGAGCAGTACTTC.

The V gene is TRBV30, the J gene TRBJ1-2, with a possible D match to TRBD1 (5 bases). V gave up 1 base and J gave up 5 bases, with 11 bases separating them. Per the germline V gene, CDR1 is GTSNPN and CDR2 is SVGIG (reference sequence). CDR3 length: 13 amino acids. CDR3 DNA: TGTGCCTGGAGTGCTGGGGCGACGTATGGCTACACCTTC. As protein: CAWSAGATYGYTF. Complete variable domain (other parts from reference TRBV30 and TRBJ1-2): SQTIHQWPATLVQPVGSPLSLECTVEGTSNPNLYWYRQAAGRGLQLLFYSVGIGQISSEVPQNLSASRPQDRQFILSSKKLLLSDSGFYLCAWSAGATYGYTFGSGTRLTVV.